This T cell receptor beta chain came from a study of T cell clonotyping in hematopoietic cell transplantation. General study results and limits: Without cell sorting, CD4 versus CD8 contributions remain unresolved. Pathologically expanded recipient clonotypes increased progressively from day 30 to day 180 as diversity fell. Higher Inverse Simpson Index values in graft donor and pretransplant recipient predicted broader posttransplant TCR diversity.

As for this clone: Its antigen remains unidentified.

Measured with immunoSEQ multiplex PCR; TCRdb has only the in-frame clones, and not every one. The table records approximately 75,000 clones, around 94% of them present only once. Sequenced sample: peripheral blood mononuclear cells. The clonotype originates from a man in his forties or fifties in good health. Some clones in this sample may be carry-over from other donors' samples.

CDR3 region: CATSRDTSGANVLTF. As DNA, the CDR3 is TGTGCCACCAGCAGAGATACCTCTGGGGCCAACGTCCTGACTTTC. The chain joins TRBV15 to TRBJ2-6, with D hard to call. This CDR3 is 15 amino acids long. Germline V CDR1 and CDR2: LNHNV, YYDKDF (reference sequence). V lost 0 bases and J 0 bases, leaving 3 bases between the germline ends. Full variable domain (missing parts from reference TRBV15 and TRBJ2-6): DAMVIQNPRYQVTQFGKPVTLSCSQTLNHNVMYWYQQKSSQAPKLLFHYYDKDFNNEADTPDNFQSRRPNTSFCFLDIRSPGLGDTAMYLCATSRDTSGANVLTFGAGSRLTVL.